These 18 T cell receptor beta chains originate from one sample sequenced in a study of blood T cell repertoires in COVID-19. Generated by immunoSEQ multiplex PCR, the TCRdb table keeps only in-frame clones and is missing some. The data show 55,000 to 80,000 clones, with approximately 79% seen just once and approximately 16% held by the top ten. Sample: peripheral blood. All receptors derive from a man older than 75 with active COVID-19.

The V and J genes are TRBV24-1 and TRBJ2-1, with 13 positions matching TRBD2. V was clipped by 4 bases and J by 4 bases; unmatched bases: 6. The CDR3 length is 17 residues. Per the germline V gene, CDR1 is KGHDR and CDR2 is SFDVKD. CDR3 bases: TGTGCCACCAGTGACTCAGGGACTAGCGGGGTTTACAATGAGCAGTTCTTC. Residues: CATSDSGTSGVYNEQFF.

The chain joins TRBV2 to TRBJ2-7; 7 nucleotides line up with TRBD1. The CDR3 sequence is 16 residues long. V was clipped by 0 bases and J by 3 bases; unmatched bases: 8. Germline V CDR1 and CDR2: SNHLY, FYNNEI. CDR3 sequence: CASSEALKTGRYEQYF. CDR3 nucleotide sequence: TGTGCCAGCAGTGAAGCTTTAAAGACAGGGCGCTACGAGCAGTACTTC.

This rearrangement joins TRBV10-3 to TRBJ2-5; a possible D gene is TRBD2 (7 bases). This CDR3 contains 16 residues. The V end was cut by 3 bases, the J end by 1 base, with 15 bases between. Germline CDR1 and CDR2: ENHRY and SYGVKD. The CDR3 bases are TGTGCCATCAGTGACCCAGGGAGGGGGTTCCAAGAGACCCAGTACTTC. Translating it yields CAISDPGRGFQETQYF.

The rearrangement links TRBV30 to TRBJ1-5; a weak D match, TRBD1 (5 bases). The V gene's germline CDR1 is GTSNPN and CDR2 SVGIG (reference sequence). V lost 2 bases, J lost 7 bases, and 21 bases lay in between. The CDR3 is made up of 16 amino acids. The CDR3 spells CAWSFRGALQDQPQHF. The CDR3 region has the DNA TGTGCCTGGAGTTTTCGTGGGGCCCTTCAAGACCAGCCCCAGCATTTT. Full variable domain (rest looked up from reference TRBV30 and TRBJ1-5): SQTIHQWPATLVQPVGSPLSLECTVEGTSNPNLYWYRQAAGRGLQLLFYSVGIGQISSEVPQNLSASRPQDRQFILSSKKLLLSDSGFYLCAWSFRGALQDQPQHFGDGTRLSIL.

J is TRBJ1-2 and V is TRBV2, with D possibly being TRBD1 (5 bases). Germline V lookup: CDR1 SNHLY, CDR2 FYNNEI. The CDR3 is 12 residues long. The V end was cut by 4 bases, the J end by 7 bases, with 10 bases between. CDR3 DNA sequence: TGTGCCAGCAGTGCCAAAACAGGTGGCTACACCTTC. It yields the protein CASSAKTGGYTF.

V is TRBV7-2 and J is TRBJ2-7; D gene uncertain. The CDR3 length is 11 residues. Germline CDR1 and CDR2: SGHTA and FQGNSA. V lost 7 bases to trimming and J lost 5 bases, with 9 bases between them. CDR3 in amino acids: CASKLFDEQYF. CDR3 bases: TGTGCCAGCAAGCTCTTTGACGAGCAGTACTTC.

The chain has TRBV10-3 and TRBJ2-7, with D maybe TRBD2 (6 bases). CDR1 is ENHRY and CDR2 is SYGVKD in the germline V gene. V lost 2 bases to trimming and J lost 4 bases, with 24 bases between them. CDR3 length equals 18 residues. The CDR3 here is CAISETPGPRRESYEQYF. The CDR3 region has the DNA TGTGCCATCAGTGAGACTCCGGGACCCCGGAGGGAAAGTTACGAGCAGTACTTC.

CDR3: CASSVDFTGELFF. CDR3 DNA: TGTGCCAGCAGTGTGGACTTCACCGGGGAGCTGTTTTTT. J is TRBJ2-2 and V is TRBV2; D possibly corresponds to TRBD2 (5 bases). Germline CDR1 reads SNHLY; CDR2 reads FYNNEI. The CDR3 extends over 13 amino acids. The V and J ends lost 4 bases and 4 bases respectively, with 7 bases between them.

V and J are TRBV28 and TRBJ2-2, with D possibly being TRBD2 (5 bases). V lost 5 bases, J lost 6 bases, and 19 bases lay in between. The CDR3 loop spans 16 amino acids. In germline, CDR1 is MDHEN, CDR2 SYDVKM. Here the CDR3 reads CASSLLEAHGAGELFF. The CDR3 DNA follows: TGTGCCAGCAGTCTACTAGAGGCGCACGGCGCCGGGGAGCTGTTTTTT.

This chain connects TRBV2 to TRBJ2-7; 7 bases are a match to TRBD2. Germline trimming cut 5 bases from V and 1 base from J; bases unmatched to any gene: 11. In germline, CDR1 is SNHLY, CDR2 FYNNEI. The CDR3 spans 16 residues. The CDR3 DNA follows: TGTGCCAGCAGTTGGGAGTGGGCGGGAGAATCCTACGAGCAGTACTTC. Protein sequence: CASSWEWAGESYEQYF.

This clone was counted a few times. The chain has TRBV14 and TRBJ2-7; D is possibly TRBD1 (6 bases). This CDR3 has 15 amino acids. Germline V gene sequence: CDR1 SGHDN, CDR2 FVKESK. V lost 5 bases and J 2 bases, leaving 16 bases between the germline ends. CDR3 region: CASSSRQESTYEQYF. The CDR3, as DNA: TGTGCCAGCAGCTCACGACAGGAATCCACCTACGAGCAGTACTTC.

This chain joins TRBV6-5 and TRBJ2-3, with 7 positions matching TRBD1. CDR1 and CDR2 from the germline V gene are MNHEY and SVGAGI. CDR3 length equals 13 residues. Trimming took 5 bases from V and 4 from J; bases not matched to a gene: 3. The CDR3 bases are TGTGCCAGCAGTCGACAGGGTTCAGATACGCAGTATTTT. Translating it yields CASSRQGSDTQYF.

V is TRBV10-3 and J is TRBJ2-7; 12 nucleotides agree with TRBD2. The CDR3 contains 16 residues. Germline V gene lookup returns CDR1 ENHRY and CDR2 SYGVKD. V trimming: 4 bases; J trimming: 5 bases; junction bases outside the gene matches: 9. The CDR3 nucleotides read TGTGCCATCAGTGTTCAGACTAGCGGGAGCGGTAACGAGCAGTACTTC. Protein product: CAISVQTSGSGNEQYF.

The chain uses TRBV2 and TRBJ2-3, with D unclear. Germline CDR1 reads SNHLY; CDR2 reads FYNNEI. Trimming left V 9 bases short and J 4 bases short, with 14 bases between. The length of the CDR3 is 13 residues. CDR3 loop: CARDPRSADTQYF. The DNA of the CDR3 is TGTGCCAGAGACCCTAGGTCGGCAGATACGCAGTATTTT.

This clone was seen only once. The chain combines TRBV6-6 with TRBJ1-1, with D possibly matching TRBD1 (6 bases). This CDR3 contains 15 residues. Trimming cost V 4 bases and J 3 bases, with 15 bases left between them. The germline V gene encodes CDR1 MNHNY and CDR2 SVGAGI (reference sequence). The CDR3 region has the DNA TGTGCCAGCAGTTCTACAGGGTCGGTGGACACTGAAGCTTTCTTT. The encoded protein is CASSSTGSVDTEAFF.

Here the CDR3 reads CASSPQSFGGYGYTF. The CDR3 DNA reads TGTGCCAGCAGCCCTCAATCGTTTGGAGGCTATGGCTACACCTTC. The J gene is TRBJ1-2, the V gene TRBV7-9; D not resolved. The CDR3 runs 15 residues. Germline assignment: CDR1 SEHNR and CDR2 FQNEAQ (reference sequence). Trimming removed 5 bases at V and 4 bases at J, with 17 bases between.

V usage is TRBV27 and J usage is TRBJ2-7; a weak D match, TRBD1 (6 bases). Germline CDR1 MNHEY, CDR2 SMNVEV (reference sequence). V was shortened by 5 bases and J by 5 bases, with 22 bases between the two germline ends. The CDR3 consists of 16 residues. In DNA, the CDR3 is TGTGCCAGCAGTGGAACAGGGTCTCTTTCGTTTGACGAGCAGTACTTC. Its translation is CASSGTGSLSFDEQYF.

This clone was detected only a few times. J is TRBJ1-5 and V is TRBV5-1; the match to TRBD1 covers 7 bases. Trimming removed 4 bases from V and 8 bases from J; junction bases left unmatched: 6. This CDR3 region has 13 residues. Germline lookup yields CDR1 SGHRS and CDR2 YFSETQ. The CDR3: CASSTRTGEPQHF. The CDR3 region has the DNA TGCGCCAGCAGCACCAGGACAGGAGAGCCCCAGCATTTT.